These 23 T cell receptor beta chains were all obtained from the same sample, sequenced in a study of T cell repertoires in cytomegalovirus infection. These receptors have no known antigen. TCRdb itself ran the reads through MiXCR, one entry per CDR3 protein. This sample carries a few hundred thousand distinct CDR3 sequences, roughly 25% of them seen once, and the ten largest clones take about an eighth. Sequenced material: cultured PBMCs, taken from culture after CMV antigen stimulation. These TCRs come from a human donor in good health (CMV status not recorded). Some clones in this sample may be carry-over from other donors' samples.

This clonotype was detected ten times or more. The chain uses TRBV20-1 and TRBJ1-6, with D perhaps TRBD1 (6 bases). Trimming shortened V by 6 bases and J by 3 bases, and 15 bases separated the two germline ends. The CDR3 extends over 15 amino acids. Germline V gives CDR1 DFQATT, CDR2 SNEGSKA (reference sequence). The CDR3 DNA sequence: TGCAGTGCGTCGACAGGCACTGACTATAATTCACCCCTCCACTTT. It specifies CSASTGTDYNSPLHF.

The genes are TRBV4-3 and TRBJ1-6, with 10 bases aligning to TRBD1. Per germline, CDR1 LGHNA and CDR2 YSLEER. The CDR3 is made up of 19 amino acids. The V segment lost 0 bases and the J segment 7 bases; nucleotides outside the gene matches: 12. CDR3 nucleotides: TGCGCCAGCAGCCAAGATCTTTGGACCGGGACAGGGGCAAATTCACCCCTCCACTTT. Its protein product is CASSQDLWTGTGANSPLHF.

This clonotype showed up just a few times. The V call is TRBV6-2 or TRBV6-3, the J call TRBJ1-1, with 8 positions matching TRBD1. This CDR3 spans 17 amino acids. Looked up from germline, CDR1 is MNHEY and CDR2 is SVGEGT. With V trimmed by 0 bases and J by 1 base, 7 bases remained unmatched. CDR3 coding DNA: TGTGCCAGCAGTTACTCAGGACAGGGTACACCGAACACTGAAGCTTTCTTT. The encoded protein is CASSYSGQGTPNTEAFF.

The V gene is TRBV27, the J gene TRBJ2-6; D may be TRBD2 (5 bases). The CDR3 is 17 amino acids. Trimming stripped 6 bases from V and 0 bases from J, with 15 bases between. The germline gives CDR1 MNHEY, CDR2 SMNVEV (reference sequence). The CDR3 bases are TGTGCCAGCAGCTTGGAGGTCCGGGACTCTGGGGCCAACGTCCTGACTTTC. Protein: CASSLEVRDSGANVLTF. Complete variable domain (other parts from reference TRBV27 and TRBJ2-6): EAQVTQNPRYLITVTGKKLTVTCSQNMNHEYMSWYRQDPGLGLRQIYYSMNVEVTDKGDVPEGYKVSRKEKRNFPLILESPSPNQTSLYFCASSLEVRDSGANVLTFGAGSRLTVL.

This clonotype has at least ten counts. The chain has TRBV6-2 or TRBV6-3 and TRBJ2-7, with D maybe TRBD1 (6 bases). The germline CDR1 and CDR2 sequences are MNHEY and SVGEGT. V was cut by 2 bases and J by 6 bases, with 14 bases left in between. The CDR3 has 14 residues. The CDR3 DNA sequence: TGTGCCAGCAGTTACGTTGACAGGACGGCCGAGCAGTACGTC. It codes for CASSYVDRTAEQYV.

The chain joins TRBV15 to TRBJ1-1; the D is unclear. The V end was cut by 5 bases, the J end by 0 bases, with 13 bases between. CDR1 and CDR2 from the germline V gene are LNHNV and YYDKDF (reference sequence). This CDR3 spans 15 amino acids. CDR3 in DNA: TGTGCCACCAGCCCTTGGACTTCGATGAACACTGAAGCTTTCTTT. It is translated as CATSPWTSMNTEAFF.

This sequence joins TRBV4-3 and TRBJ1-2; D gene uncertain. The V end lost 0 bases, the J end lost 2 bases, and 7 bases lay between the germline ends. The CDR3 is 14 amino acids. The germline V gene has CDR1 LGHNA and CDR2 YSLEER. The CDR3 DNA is TGCGCCAGCAGCCAAGATGCGGTGAACTATGGCTACACCTTC. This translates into CASSQDAVNYGYTF.

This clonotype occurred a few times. In DNA form, the CDR3 reads TGTGCCAGCAGGGGGGACTCTTCCGGCTACACCTTC. As protein: CASRGDSSGYTF. The chain couples TRBV6-2 or TRBV6-3 to TRBJ1-2; D may be TRBD1 (5 bases). This CDR3 region has 12 residues. V dropped 6 bases and J dropped 8 bases, with 13 bases sitting between them. Germline CDR1 is MNHEY and CDR2 is SVGEGT.

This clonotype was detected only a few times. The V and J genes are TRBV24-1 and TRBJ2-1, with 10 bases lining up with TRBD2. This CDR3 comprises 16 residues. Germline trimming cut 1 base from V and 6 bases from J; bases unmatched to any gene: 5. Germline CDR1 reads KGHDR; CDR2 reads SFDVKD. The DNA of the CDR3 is TGTGCCACCAGTGATTTTAGGGGGACTAGCGTCAATGAGCAGTTCTTC. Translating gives CATSDFRGTSVNEQFF.

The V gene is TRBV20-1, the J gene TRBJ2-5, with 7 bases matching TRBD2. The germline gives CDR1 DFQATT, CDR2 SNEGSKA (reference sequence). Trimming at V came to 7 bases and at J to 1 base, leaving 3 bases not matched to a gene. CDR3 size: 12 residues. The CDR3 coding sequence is TGCAGTGGGGGCGGGGGCCAAGAGACCCAGTACTTC. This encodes CSGGGGQETQYF.

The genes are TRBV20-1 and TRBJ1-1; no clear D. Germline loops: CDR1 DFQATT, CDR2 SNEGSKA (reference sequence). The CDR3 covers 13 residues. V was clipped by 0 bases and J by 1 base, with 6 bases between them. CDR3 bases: TGCAGTGCTAGAGAATCGGCGAACACTGAAGCTTTCTTT. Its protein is CSARESANTEAFF.

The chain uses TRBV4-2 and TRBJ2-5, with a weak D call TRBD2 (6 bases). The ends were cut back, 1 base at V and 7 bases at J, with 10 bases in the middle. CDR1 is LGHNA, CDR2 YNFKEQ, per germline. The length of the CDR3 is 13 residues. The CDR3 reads CASSQGLGGTQYF. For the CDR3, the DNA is TGTGCCAGCAGCCAAGGGTTGGGGGGGACCCAGTACTTC.

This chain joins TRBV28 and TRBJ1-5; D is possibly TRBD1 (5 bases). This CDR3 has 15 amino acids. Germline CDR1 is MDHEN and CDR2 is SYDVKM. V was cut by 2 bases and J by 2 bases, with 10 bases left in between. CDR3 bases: TGTGCCAGCAGTTTACGGGGGTTTCGCAATCAGCCCCAGCATTTT. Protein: CASSLRGFRNQPQHF.

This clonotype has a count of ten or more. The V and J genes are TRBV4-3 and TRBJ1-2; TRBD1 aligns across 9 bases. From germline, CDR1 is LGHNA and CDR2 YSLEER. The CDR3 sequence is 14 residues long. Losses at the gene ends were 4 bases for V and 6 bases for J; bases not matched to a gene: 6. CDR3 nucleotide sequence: TGCGCCAGCAGCCGGGGGACAGGGTTACATGGCTACACCTTC. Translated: CASSRGTGLHGYTF.

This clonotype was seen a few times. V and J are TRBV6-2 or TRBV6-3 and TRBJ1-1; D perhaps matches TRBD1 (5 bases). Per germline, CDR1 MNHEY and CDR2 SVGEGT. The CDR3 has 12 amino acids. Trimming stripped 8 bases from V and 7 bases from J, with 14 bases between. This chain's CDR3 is CASCGALREAFF. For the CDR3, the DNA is TGTGCCAGCTGCGGGGCCCTGCGTGAAGCTTTCTTT.

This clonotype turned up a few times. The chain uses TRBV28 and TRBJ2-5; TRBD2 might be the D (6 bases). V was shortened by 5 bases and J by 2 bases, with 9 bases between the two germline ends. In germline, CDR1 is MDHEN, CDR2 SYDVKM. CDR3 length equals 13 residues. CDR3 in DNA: TGTGCCAGCAGTGTTGGGGGGCAAGAGACCCAGTACTTC. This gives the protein CASSVGGQETQYF.

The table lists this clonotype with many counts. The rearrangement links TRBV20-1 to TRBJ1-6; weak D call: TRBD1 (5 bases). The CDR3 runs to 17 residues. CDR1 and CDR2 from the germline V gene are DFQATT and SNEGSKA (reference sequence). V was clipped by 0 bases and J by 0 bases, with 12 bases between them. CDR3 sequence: CSARDPGLSSYNSPLHF. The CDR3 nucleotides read TGCAGTGCTAGAGATCCGGGGCTAAGCTCCTATAATTCACCCCTCCACTTT.

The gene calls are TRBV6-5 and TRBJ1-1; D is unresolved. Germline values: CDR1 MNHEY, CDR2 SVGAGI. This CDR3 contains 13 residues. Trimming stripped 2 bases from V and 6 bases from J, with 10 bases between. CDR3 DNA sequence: TGTGCCAGCAGTTACATGGGGAGGGCTGAAGCTTTCTTT. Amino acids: CASSYMGRAEAFF.

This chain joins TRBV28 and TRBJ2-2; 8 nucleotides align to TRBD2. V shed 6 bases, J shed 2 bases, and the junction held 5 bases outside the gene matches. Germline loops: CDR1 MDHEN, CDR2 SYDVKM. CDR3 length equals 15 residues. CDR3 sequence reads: CASRAGGVNTGELFF. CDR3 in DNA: TGTGCCAGCAGGGCGGGAGGAGTTAACACCGGGGAGCTGTTTTTT. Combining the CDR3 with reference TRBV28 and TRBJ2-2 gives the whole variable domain DVKVTQSSRYLVKRTGEKVFLECVQDMDHENMFWYRQDPGLGLRLIYFSYDVKMKEKGDIPEGYSVSREKKERFSLILESASTNQTSMYLCASRAGGVNTGELFFGEGSRLTVL.

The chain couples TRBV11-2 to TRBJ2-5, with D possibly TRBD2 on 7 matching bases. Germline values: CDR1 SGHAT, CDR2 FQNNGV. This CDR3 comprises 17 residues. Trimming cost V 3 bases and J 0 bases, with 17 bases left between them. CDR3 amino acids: CASSLQGLAANQETQYF. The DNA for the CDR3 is TGTGCCAGCAGCTTGCAGGGGCTAGCGGCAAACCAAGAGACCCAGTACTTC.

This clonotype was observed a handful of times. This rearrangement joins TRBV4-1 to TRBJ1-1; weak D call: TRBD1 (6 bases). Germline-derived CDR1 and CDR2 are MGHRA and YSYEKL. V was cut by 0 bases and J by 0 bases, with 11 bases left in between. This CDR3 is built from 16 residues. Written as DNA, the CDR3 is TGCGCCAGCAGCCAAGAGTTTAGGGGGATGAACACTGAAGCTTTCTTT. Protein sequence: CASSQEFRGMNTEAFF.

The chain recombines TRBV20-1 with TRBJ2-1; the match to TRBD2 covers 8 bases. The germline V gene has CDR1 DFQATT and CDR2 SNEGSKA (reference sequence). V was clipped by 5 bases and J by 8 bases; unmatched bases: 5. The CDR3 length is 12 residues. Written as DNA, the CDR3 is TGCAGTGCTGGAGGACTAGCCCATGAGCAGTTCTTC. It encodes CSAGGLAHEQFF.

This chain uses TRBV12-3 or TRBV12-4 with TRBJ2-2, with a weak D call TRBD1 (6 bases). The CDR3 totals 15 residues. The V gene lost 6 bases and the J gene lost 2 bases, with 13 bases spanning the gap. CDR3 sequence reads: CASSSTGKNTGELFF. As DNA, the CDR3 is TGTGCCAGCAGCTCCACAGGGAAAAACACCGGGGAGCTGTTTTTT.